This T cell receptor (beta chain) originates from a study of blood T cell repertoires in COVID-19. Overall study: Spain, Italy and the United States supplied samples that represented acute and convalescent COVID-19. The analysed material was cDNA or gDNA that came from T cells, B-cell-depleted T cells, or PBMCs.

Generated by immunoSEQ multiplex PCR, the TCRdb table keeps only in-frame clones and is missing some. The table includes some 200,000 clones, about 88% detected once. The CDR3 is made up of 14 amino acids. Germline CDR1 LGHDT, CDR2 YNNKEL (reference sequence). V trimming: 4 bases; J trimming: 7 bases; junction bases outside the gene matches: 9. This clone was seen a single time. Input material: peripheral blood. This chain uses TRBV3-1 (or the pseudogene TRBV3-2) with TRBJ2-7, with 8 bases aligning to TRBD2. This receptor was identified in a man aged 70-80 years with acute or convalescent COVID-19. The CDR3 sequence: CASSPGGPRGEQYF. The CDR3 nucleotides are TGTGCCAGCAGCCCGGGGGGGCCTAGGGGAGAGCAGTACTTC.